Below are 23 T cell receptor beta chains sequenced from a single sample in a study of T cells in tuberculosis (dated by TCRdb to about 2018). Per the publication, the time point label means: new active TB diagnosis, blood taken before or within 7 days of starting treatment. Libraries were built with the immunoSEQ multiplex PCR assay. TCRdb provides this immuneACCESS table in a form limited to in-frame rearrangements. Some clones are lacking; in checked studies, under half of them reflect an unresolved V gene, and why the rest are absent is not known. The sample yields about 35,000 clones; 70% to 90% were counted once. The ten largest account for roughly 5% of the sample. Specimen: PBMCs, collected at tuberculosis diagnosis. Source of these receptors: an adult with tuberculosis.

The chain couples TRBV11-2 to TRBJ2-7, with D maybe TRBD2 (6 bases). Germline CDR1 is SGHAT and CDR2 is FQNNGV. CDR3 size: 16 residues. With 0 bases removed from V and 3 bases from J, the gap between germline ends came to 15 bases. The DNA for the CDR3 is TGTGCCAGCAGCTTAGATGTGGCGGGGTACTACTACGAGCAGTACTTC. Its translation: CASSLDVAGYYYEQYF.

This chain connects TRBV6-5 to TRBJ2-1; perhaps TRBD2 as D (6 bases). The CDR3 runs 14 residues. Germline loops: CDR1 MNHEY, CDR2 SVGAGI. The germline V and J ends were trimmed by 0 bases and 15 bases, with 18 bases remaining between them. Written as DNA, the CDR3 is TGTGCCAGCAGTTACTCGGGTGGCGGGACCATCTGGTTCTTC. Translating it yields CASSYSGGGTIWFF.

The chain combines TRBV4-3 with TRBJ1-4, with 7 bases that match TRBD1. Unmatched junction bases numbered 10, after V lost 3 bases and J lost 6 bases. This CDR3 has 16 amino acids. Germline CDR1 reads LGHNA; CDR2 reads YSLEER. As DNA, the CDR3 is TGCGCCAGCAGCCAGCTGCCCGGGACAGTCTATGAAAAACTGTTTTTT. It specifies CASSQLPGTVYEKLFF.

The chain joins TRBV6-1 to TRBJ1-4; possibly TRBD1 for D (5 bases). The CDR3 covers 12 residues. Trimming took off 4 bases at V and 8 bases at J, with 8 bases between the two ends. Germline loops: CDR1 MNHNS, CDR2 SASEGT. CDR3 amino acids: CASSAGSEKLFF. CDR3 DNA sequence: TGTGCCAGCAGTGCAGGGTCAGAAAAACTGTTTTTT.

The chain recombines TRBV25-1 with TRBJ1-1; 7 bases are a match to TRBD1. CDR1 is MGHDK and CDR2 is SYGVNS in the germline V gene. The V and J ends lost 6 bases and 2 bases, in that order; junction bases with no gene match: 6. CDR3 length: 14 amino acids. This chain's CDR3 is CASRGDSLNTEAFF. The CDR3 coding sequence is TGTGCCAGCAGGGGGGACAGCCTTAACACTGAAGCTTTCTTT.

This rearrangement joins TRBV11-2 to TRBJ1-6; D call uncertain. The V gene lost 1 base and the J gene lost 10 bases, with 11 bases spanning the gap. Germline V gene data show CDR1 as SGHAT and CDR2 as FQNNGV. CDR3 size: 14 residues. As DNA, the CDR3 is TGTGCCAGCAGCTTAGGCGGGGAGGGATCACCCCTCCACTTT. Its protein is CASSLGGEGSPLHF.

This chain joins TRBV5-6 and TRBJ1-2, with TRBD1 matching over 7 bases. J gave up 3 bases and V 2 bases, and 10 bases lay outside the gene matches. The germline V gene has CDR1 SGHDT and CDR2 YYEEEE. This CDR3 comprises 16 residues. The CDR3, as DNA: TGTGCCAGCAGCTTAGAGCTAGGGGGCTTCGACTATGGCTACACCTTC. Protein product: CASSLELGGFDYGYTF.

The chain links TRBV29-1 to TRBJ1-2; D is unclear. This CDR3 is 13 amino acids long. Per the germline V gene, CDR1 is SQVTM and CDR2 is ANQGSEA. V was shortened by 6 bases and J by 0 bases, with 11 bases between the two germline ends. The CDR3, as DNA: TGCAGCGTCCCGGCGGGTACTAACTATGGCTACACCTTC. Its translation is CSVPAGTNYGYTF.

This chain uses TRBV28 with TRBJ1-1; 8 bases are shared with TRBD1. The CDR3 is made up of 21 amino acids. Germline values: CDR1 MDHEN, CDR2 SYDVKM. With 2 bases clipped from V and 0 bases from J, the junction kept 20 bases outside the gene matches. The CDR3 protein is CASSLIPGQGGGEYVNTEAFF. In DNA, the CDR3 is TGTGCCAGCAGTTTAATCCCAGGACAGGGTGGAGGGGAGTATGTGAACACTGAAGCTTTCTTT.

A word on this clone: The same CDR3 is also encoded by other DNA sequences in this sample. This chain joins TRBV19 and TRBJ1-2; 9 bases map to TRBD1. The CDR3 extends over 15 amino acids. Germline V lookup: CDR1 LNHDA, CDR2 SQIVND (reference sequence). J gave up 8 bases and V 6 bases, and 13 bases lay outside the gene matches. The CDR3 nucleotides read TGTGCCAGTAGCAGCCAAACAGGGGGCGCCGGGGGCTACACCTTC. It encodes CASSSQTGGAGGYTF.

The genes are TRBV4-3 and TRBJ2-4; no firm D call. The V end lost 0 bases, the J end lost 2 bases, and 8 bases lay between the germline ends. The CDR3 loop spans 15 amino acids. Germline CDR1 is LGHNA and CDR2 is YSLEER. The CDR3 reads CASSQEVRSKNIQYF. Here the CDR3 DNA reads TGCGCCAGCAGCCAAGAGGTCAGGTCCAAAAACATTCAGTACTTC.

J is TRBJ1-2 and V is TRBV27; 8 nucleotides line up with TRBD1. There are 13 residues in the CDR3. V lost 6 bases and J lost 7; bases outside the gene matches: 7. Germline CDR1 MNHEY, CDR2 SMNVEV (reference sequence). The chain's CDR3 is CASSQGATSGYTF. CDR3 nucleotides: TGTGCCAGCAGCCAGGGGGCGACGAGTGGCTACACCTTC.

The rearrangement joins TRBV7-9 to TRBJ1-2, with 9 bases fitting TRBD1. The CDR3 extends over 14 amino acids. CDR1 and CDR2 (germline): SEHNR, FQNEAQ (reference sequence). V lost 5 bases, J lost 8 bases, and 9 bases stayed unmatched. Here the CDR3 reads CASSPTGGDGGYTF. The CDR3 DNA is TGTGCCAGCAGCCCGACAGGGGGTGATGGGGGCTACACCTTC.

As concerns this clone: Germline and junction disagree at one end, which may indicate a read error. This chain uses TRBV6-5 with TRBJ2-7; no reliable D call. This CDR3 is 11 amino acids long. Germline V gives CDR1 MNHEY, CDR2 SVGAGI. This CDR3 is CASRYSYEQYF. The CDR3, as DNA: TGTGCCAGCAGGTACTCCTACGAGCAGTACTTC.

The rearrangement links TRBV7-2 to TRBJ1-6; D unresolved. The CDR3 consists of 12 residues. The V end was cut by 8 bases, the J end by 3 bases, with 5 bases between. Germline-derived CDR1 and CDR2 are SGHTA and FQGNSA. In nucleotides, the CDR3 is TGTGCCAGCTCGGGCTATAATTCACCCCTCCACTTT. This codes for CASSGYNSPLHF.

The CDR3 sequence is CASSLRRRGKEAFF. CDR3 DNA sequence: TGTGCCAGCAGCTTAAGGAGGCGGGGAAAAGAAGCTTTCTTT. The chain recombines TRBV7-2 with TRBJ1-1; D remains ambiguous. The V end was cut by 2 bases, the J end by 8 bases, with 15 bases between. This CDR3 is built from 14 residues. CDR1 is SGHTA, CDR2 FQGNSA, per germline.

This clone appeared a single time. This chain connects TRBV7-2 to TRBJ2-1; D might be TRBD2 (5 bases). Germline values: CDR1 SGHTA, CDR2 FQGNSA. V was trimmed by 7 bases and J by 6 bases, leaving 22 bases between them. The CDR3 length is 16 residues. CDR3 region: CASNWIAFGLINEQFF. CDR3 nucleotides: TGTGCCAGCAACTGGATAGCGTTCGGCCTGATCAATGAGCAGTTCTTC. Filled out from reference TRBV7-2 and TRBJ2-1, the complete variable domain reads GAGVSQSPSNKVTEKGKDVELRCDPISGHTALYWYRQSLGQGLEFLIYFQGNSAPDKSGLPSDRFSAERTGGSVSTLTIQRTQQEDSAVYLCASNWIAFGLINEQFFGPGTRLTVL.

The chain couples TRBV6-5 to TRBJ2-7; 10 nucleotides align to TRBD1. The germline CDR1 and CDR2 sequences are MNHEY and SVGAGI. The ends lost 7 bases at V and 3 bases at J; junction bases unmatched: 3. The CDR3 covers 13 residues. The DNA of the CDR3 is TGTGCCAGCACCGGACAGGGGGGCTACGAGCAGTACTTC. It is translated as CASTGQGGYEQYF.

This rearrangement joins TRBV5-6 to TRBJ1-2; D is unclear. Trimming pared 5 bases from V and 4 bases from J, leaving 15 bases between. Germline V gene sequence: CDR1 SGHDT, CDR2 YYEEEE. This CDR3 is 14 amino acids long. CDR3 protein: CASSPLQSRYGYTF. DNA of the CDR3: TGTGCCAGCAGTCCTCTACAGTCTCGCTATGGCTACACCTTC.

The J gene is TRBJ2-7, the V gene TRBV13, with TRBD1 identical over 8 bases. Germline values: CDR1 PRHDT, CDR2 FYEKMQ (reference sequence). CDR3 length: 16 amino acids. The J segment lost 4 bases and the V segment lost 5 bases, leaving 13 bases of the junction unmatched. CDR3: CASSRSGQGDLYEQYF. The CDR3, as DNA: TGTGCCAGCAGCCGGTCAGGACAGGGAGATTTATACGAGCAGTACTTC. The variable domain in full, completed from reference TRBV13 and TRBJ2-7, reads AAGVIQSPRHLIKEKRETATLKCYPIPRHDTVYWYQQGPGQDPQFLISFYEKMQSDKGSIPDRFSAQQFSDYHSELNMSSLELGDSALYFCASSRSGQGDLYEQYFGPGTRLTVT.

This clone was counted only a few times. The V and J genes are TRBV2 and TRBJ2-7; 7 positions agree with TRBD1. This CDR3 contains 19 residues. V was pared by 2 bases and J by 0 bases, with 16 bases of the junction left unmatched. Looked up from germline, CDR1 is SNHLY and CDR2 is FYNNEI. The CDR3 nucleotides read TGTGCCAGCAGTGAAAGCGTCTGGACAGGTCCCTCGGGCTCCTACGAGCAGTACTTC. It is translated as CASSESVWTGPSGSYEQYF.

The gene calls are TRBV30 and TRBJ2-3, with 12 bases that match TRBD2. V trimming: 0 bases; J trimming: 3 bases; junction bases outside the gene matches: 1. Germline V gene lookup returns CDR1 GTSNPN and CDR2 SVGIG (reference sequence). The length of the CDR3 is 15 residues. The CDR3 nucleotides read TGTGCCTGGAGTGTGGGGACTAGCGGGACAGATACGCAGTATTTT. Translation: CAWSVGTSGTDTQYF.

The chain recombines TRBV7-9 with TRBJ1-6; D unresolved. V dropped 0 bases and J dropped 8 bases, with 2 bases sitting between them. The CDR3 covers 12 residues. Looked up from germline, CDR1 is SEHNR and CDR2 is FQNEAQ (reference sequence). The CDR3 spells CASSLADSPLHF. The CDR3 nucleotides read TGTGCCAGCAGCTTAGCCGATTCACCCCTCCACTTT. Filled out from reference TRBV7-9 and TRBJ1-6, the complete variable domain reads DTGVSQNPRHKITKRGQNVTFRCDPISEHNRLYWYRQTLGQGPEFLTYFQNEAQLEKSRLLSDRFSAERPKGSFSTLEIQRTEQGDSAMYLCASSLADSPLHFGNGTRLTVT.